These 25 T cell receptor beta chains originate from one sample sequenced in a study of T cell responses to AZD1222 COVID-19 vaccine. TCRdb's copy holds only in-frame clones and misses some; the assay was immunoSEQ multiplex PCR. Of more than 95,000 clones in the sample, more than 70% were seen once. The specimen comprised peripheral blood, sampled on day 0 of AZD1222 vaccination. All receptors come from an adult in good health.

J is TRBJ1-1 and V is TRBV3-1 (or the pseudogene TRBV3-2); 8 bases are shared with TRBD1. The germline gives CDR1 LGHDT, CDR2 YNNKEL (reference sequence). With V trimmed by 5 bases and J by 1 base, 6 bases remained unmatched. The CDR3 has 15 amino acids. CDR3 nucleotides: TGTGCCAGCAGCGCACGACAGGGGACGAACACTGAAGCTTTCTTT. Translating it yields CASSARQGTNTEAFF.

The chain joins TRBV6-1 to TRBJ2-3; 8 nucleotides match TRBD1. The V gene's germline CDR1 is MNHNS and CDR2 SASEGT. The junction had 1 base not matched to a gene; V was cut back by 3 bases and J by 2 bases. This CDR3 region has 14 residues. The CDR3 nucleotides read TGTGCCAGCAGTGACAGGGGGCCCACAGATACGCAGTATTTT. Its translation: CASSDRGPTDTQYF.

This rearrangement joins TRBV6-2 or TRBV6-3 to TRBJ1-5; D possibly corresponds to TRBD1 (5 bases). Germline-derived CDR1 and CDR2 are MNHEY and SVGEGT. V was clipped by 6 bases and J by 4 bases, with 13 bases between them. CDR3 length equals 14 residues. The CDR3 DNA follows: TGTGCCAGCAGCGGCGTGGAGGGGAATCAGCCCCAGCATTTT. Protein sequence: CASSGVEGNQPQHF.

This rearrangement joins TRBV7-2 to TRBJ1-2; possible D gene TRBD1, 6 bases. In germline, CDR1 is SGHTA, CDR2 FQGNSA. V lost 0 bases to trimming and J lost 2 bases, with 10 bases between them. The CDR3 consists of 15 residues. The CDR3 nucleotides read TGTGCCAGCAGCTTAGCCCCCGGGACAAACTATGGCTACACCTTC. Protein sequence: CASSLAPGTNYGYTF.

CDR3 protein: CASSRTADRVYGYTF. The CDR3 coding sequence is TGTGCCAGCAGCCGAACCGCCGACAGGGTCTATGGCTACACCTTC. This sequence joins TRBV11-2 and TRBJ1-2; 7 bases line up with TRBD1. With 5 bases clipped from V and 4 bases from J, the junction kept 10 bases outside the gene matches. The CDR3 covers 15 residues. Germline lookup yields CDR1 SGHAT and CDR2 FQNNGV.

The CDR3 is CASRHGQGSYEQYF. In DNA, the CDR3 is TGTGCCAGCAGGCACGGACAGGGGTCCTACGAGCAGTACTTC. The chain carries TRBV27 and TRBJ2-7; 9 bases line up with TRBD1. Germline V gives CDR1 MNHEY, CDR2 SMNVEV (reference sequence). The CDR3 is 14 amino acids. The ends lost 6 bases at V and 1 base at J; junction bases unmatched: 4.

This clone was picked up one time. The chain couples TRBV5-4 to TRBJ2-3; no definite D call. The CDR3 covers 17 residues. Germline CDR1 reads SGHNT; CDR2 reads YYREEE (reference sequence). V gave up 0 bases and J gave up 0 bases, with 14 bases separating them. The CDR3 nucleotides read TGTGCCAGCAGCTTGGGGGGATCAACAACTAGCACAGATACGCAGTATTTT. Its translation: CASSLGGSTTSTDTQYF.

The J gene is TRBJ2-7, the V gene TRBV7-9; 7 positions agree with TRBD1. The ends lost 2 bases at V and 6 bases at J; junction bases unmatched: 1. Germline V gives CDR1 SEHNR, CDR2 FQNEAQ (reference sequence). This CDR3 is built from 12 residues. CDR3 loop: CASSLPGGEQYF. The CDR3 coding sequence is TGTGCCAGCAGCTTACCAGGGGGCGAGCAGTACTTC.

The J gene is TRBJ1-4, the V gene TRBV5-5, with D tentatively TRBD1 (6 bases). Germline assignment: CDR1 SGHKS and CDR2 YYEKEE (reference sequence). CDR3 size: 14 residues. Trimming cost V 2 bases and J 12 bases, with 17 bases left between them. The CDR3 is CASSFAFQGNQLFF. The DNA of the CDR3 is TGTGCCAGCAGCTTTGCCTTCCAGGGGAATCAACTGTTTTTT. The whole variable domain, filled in from reference TRBV5-5 and TRBJ1-4, reads DAGVTQSPTHLIKTRGQQVTLRCSPISGHKSVSWYQQVLGQGPQFIFQYYEKEERGRGNFPDRFSARQFPNYSSELNVNALLLGDSALYLCASSFAFQGNQLFFGSGTQLSVL.

The chain has TRBV28 and TRBJ2-7; 9 nucleotides line up with TRBD2. After removal of 6 bases from V and 0 bases from J, the junction contained 15 bases not matched to a gene. In germline, CDR1 is MDHEN, CDR2 SYDVKM. The CDR3 spans 18 residues. Written as DNA, the CDR3 is TGTGCCAGCAGAACTCCGCTCCTGACTAGCGGAGGCTCCTACGAGCAGTACTTC. The encoded protein is CASRTPLLTSGGSYEQYF.

The chain couples TRBV10-3 to TRBJ2-3; the match to TRBD2 covers 7 bases. Germline V gene data show CDR1 as ENHRY and CDR2 as SYGVKD. The CDR3 has 13 amino acids. V lost 11 bases and J lost 3; bases outside the gene matches: 8. The CDR3 region has the DNA TGTGCCGCGGCCACAGCGGGAACAGATACGCAGTATTTT. Its protein is CAAATAGTDTQYF.

The V and J genes are TRBV18 and TRBJ2-7; D uncertain. Germline V gene sequence: CDR1 KGHSH, CDR2 LQKENI. CDR3 length: 13 residues. Trimming left V 1 base short and J 3 bases short, with 7 bases between. The DNA for the CDR3 is TGTGCCAGCTCACCACTGGGGAACTACGAGCAGTACTTC. Encoded protein: CASSPLGNYEQYF. The full variable domain, rest sourced from reference TRBV18 and TRBJ2-7, is NAGVMQNPRHLVRRRGQEARLRCSPMKGHSHVYWYRQLPEEGLKFMVYLQKENIIDESGMPKERFSAEFPKEGPSILRIQQVVRGDSAAYFCASSPLGNYEQYFGPGTRLTVT.

V gene TRBV9 combines with J gene TRBJ2-2; 15 bases line up with TRBD2. The CDR3 loop spans 16 amino acids. V dropped 2 bases and J dropped 7; count of bases not matched to a gene: 3. Germline V gives CDR1 SGDLS, CDR2 YYNGEE. CDR3 DNA: TGTGCCAGCAGCGTCGGACTAGCGGGAGGGGACGGGGAGCTGTTTTTT. It encodes CASSVGLAGGDGELFF.

The J gene is TRBJ1-2, the V gene TRBV5-1; 7 bases fit TRBD1. The CDR3 length is 13 residues. Trimming removed 5 bases from V and 2 bases from J; junction bases left unmatched: 3. CDR1 SGHRS and CDR2 YFSETQ come from the germline V gene. CDR3 region: CASRIQGNYGYTF. Here the CDR3 DNA reads TGCGCCAGCAGAATACAGGGGAACTATGGCTACACCTTC.

V is TRBV30 and J is TRBJ1-6; perhaps TRBD1 as D (6 bases). From germline, CDR1 is GTSNPN and CDR2 SVGIG (reference sequence). V was clipped by 3 bases and J by 9 bases, with 15 bases between them. The length of the CDR3 is 14 residues. The CDR3 region has the DNA TGTGCCTGGAGCCCATTAGTGGGGGCTTCACCCCTCCACTTT. Translating it yields CAWSPLVGASPLHF. The full variable domain, in which reference TRBV30 and TRBJ1-6 provide the parts outside the CDR3, is SQTIHQWPATLVQPVGSPLSLECTVEGTSNPNLYWYRQAAGRGLQLLFYSVGIGQISSEVPQNLSASRPQDRQFILSSKKLLLSDSGFYLCAWSPLVGASPLHFGNGTRLTVT.

This chain connects TRBV24-1 to TRBJ1-2; D ambiguous. V lost 0 bases, J lost 2 bases, and 12 bases lay in between. The CDR3 consists of 16 residues. Germline-derived CDR1 and CDR2 are KGHDR and SFDVKD. CDR3 in amino acids: CATSDLPHRRNYGYTF. The CDR3, as DNA: TGTGCCACCAGTGATTTGCCCCACCGAAGAAACTATGGCTACACCTTC.

V is TRBV6-2 or TRBV6-3 and J is TRBJ1-2; D remains ambiguous. V was pared by 2 bases and J by 3 bases, with 19 bases between. In germline, CDR1 is MNHEY, CDR2 SVGEGT. The CDR3 consists of 17 residues. In DNA, the CDR3 is TGTGCCAGCAGTTACCGCCCCCAGACCGACTTCTACTATGGCTACACCTTC. It translates to CASSYRPQTDFYYGYTF.

This chain joins TRBV19 and TRBJ1-2; TRBD1 might be the D (6 bases). The CDR3 length is 15 residues. Trimming cost V 6 bases and J 13 bases, with 27 bases left between them. Germline V CDR1 and CDR2: LNHDA, SQIVND (reference sequence). CDR3 nucleotide sequence: TGTGCCAGTAGCTCAGTTTCGGGGGCCTGGGAGACGGCCACCTTC. Translating it yields CASSSVSGAWETATF.

The rearrangement joins TRBV15 to TRBJ2-7, with a tentative D call TRBD1 (7 bases). This CDR3 contains 15 residues. Germline V gene sequence: CDR1 LNHNV, CDR2 YYDKDF (reference sequence). The V gene lost 5 bases and the J gene lost 4 bases, with 18 bases spanning the gap. CDR3 amino acids: CATSPQGGRAYEQYF. For the CDR3, the DNA is TGTGCCACCAGCCCGCAGGGGGGCAGGGCGTACGAGCAGTACTTC. Variable domain in full (rest from reference TRBV15 and TRBJ2-7): DAMVIQNPRYQVTQFGKPVTLSCSQTLNHNVMYWYQQKSSQAPKLLFHYYDKDFNNEADTPDNFQSRRPNTSFCFLDIRSPGLGDTAMYLCATSPQGGRAYEQYFGPGTRLTVT.

The rearrangement joins TRBV7-3 to TRBJ2-3; TRBD2 matches 8 bases. Germline loops: CDR1 SGHTA, CDR2 FQGTGA. This CDR3 contains 14 residues. The V gene end was trimmed by 3 bases and the J gene end by 5 bases; junction bases not matched to a gene: 4. CDR3 sequence: CASSLRGVQDTQYF. CDR3 bases: TGTGCCAGCAGCTTGCGGGGGGTACAAGATACGCAGTATTTT.

Notes on this clone: A read error may account for a junction end that differs from germline. This chain uses TRBV16 with TRBJ1-1; D call uncertain. CDR1 and CDR2 (germline): KGHSY, FQNENV. The CDR3 consists of 12 residues. CDR3 loop: CVSSQGNTEAFF. The DNA of the CDR3 is TGTGTCAGCAGCCAAGGGAACACTGAAGCTTTCTTT.

This clone appeared a few times. The chain links TRBV30 to TRBJ1-2; weak D call: TRBD1 (5 bases). The V gene's germline CDR1 is GTSNPN and CDR2 SVGIG (reference sequence). The CDR3 runs 14 residues. V lost 4 bases to trimming and J lost 5 bases, with 17 bases between them. The chain's CDR3 is CAWNTGADAYGYTF. CDR3 bases: TGTGCCTGGAATACAGGCGCGGATGCTTATGGCTACACCTTC.

The J gene is TRBJ2-1, the V gene TRBV6-2 or TRBV6-3; D is undetermined. The CDR3 covers 14 residues. From germline, CDR1 is MNHEY and CDR2 SVGEGT. Trimming removed 0 bases from V and 9 bases from J, with 12 bases in between. The CDR3 loop reads CASSYSNRMSEQFF. In nucleotides, the CDR3 is TGTGCCAGCAGTTACTCGAATCGTATGAGTGAGCAGTTCTTC.

The V and J genes are TRBV19 and TRBJ2-1, with D perhaps matching TRBD1 (5 bases). The CDR3 runs to 13 residues. V lost 5 bases and J lost 4, with 9 bases in between. From germline, CDR1 is LNHDA and CDR2 SQIVND (reference sequence). The CDR3: CASSPYRYNEQFF. The CDR3 nucleotides read TGTGCCAGTAGTCCCTACAGGTACAATGAGCAGTTCTTC.

The chain uses TRBV11-2 and TRBJ2-1; no definite D call. This CDR3 comprises 15 residues. Trimming stripped 4 bases from V and 0 bases from J, with 10 bases between. Per germline, CDR1 SGHAT and CDR2 FQNNGV. CDR3 protein: CASSSDSSSYNEQFF. Here the CDR3 DNA reads TGTGCCAGCAGCTCTGACTCCAGCTCCTACAATGAGCAGTTCTTC.